The 21 T cell receptor beta chains below were found in one sample sequenced in a study of T cell responses to AZD1222 COVID-19 vaccine. Assay used: immunoSEQ multiplex PCR; TCRdb lists only in-frame clones, some missing. This sample carries about 150,000 clones, roughly 92% of them seen once, and the ten largest clones take approximately 2.2%. This material consisted of peripheral blood, taken on day 0 of AZD1222 vaccination. These receptors were taken from an adult in good health.

The chain has TRBV18 and TRBJ1-5, with 9 nucleotides matching TRBD1. There are 15 residues in the CDR3. Germline V lookup: CDR1 KGHSH, CDR2 LQKENI. V shed 3 bases and J 11 bases; nucleotides not matched to a gene: 11. The CDR3: CASSPSTGQGSAQHF. CDR3 DNA: TGTGCCAGCTCACCCTCAACGGGACAGGGATCAGCCCAGCATTTT.

J is TRBJ2-2 and V is TRBV19, with D tentatively TRBD2 (5 bases). CDR1 and CDR2 from the germline V gene are LNHDA and SQIVND (reference sequence). Deletions cut 1 base from V and 8 bases from J, with 11 bases between. This CDR3 has 14 residues. The CDR3 region has the DNA TGTGCCAGTAGTATAGGTCCGGGGTCTGGGGAGCTGTTTTTT. It encodes CASSIGPGSGELFF.

V is TRBV6-2 or TRBV6-3 and J is TRBJ1-1; D is unresolved. The CDR3 is made up of 14 amino acids. CDR1 and CDR2 from the germline V gene are MNHEY and SVGEGT. Trimming removed 6 bases from V and 7 bases from J, with 18 bases in between. The CDR3 DNA reads TGTGCCAGCAGCCACCGCCTCGGGAGAGGTGAAGCTTTCTTT. This encodes CASSHRLGRGEAFF.

The chain links TRBV6-5 to TRBJ1-1, with D unresolved. V lost 0 bases to trimming and J lost 0 bases, with 8 bases between them. There are 15 residues in the CDR3. Per the germline V gene, CDR1 is MNHEY and CDR2 is SVGAGI. CDR3 sequence: CASSYSRSVNTEAFF. CDR3 nucleotides: TGTGCCAGCAGTTACTCGAGGTCGGTGAACACTGAAGCTTTCTTT.

This chain uses TRBV4-2 with TRBJ2-1; 7 bases line up with TRBD2. The V and J ends lost 5 bases and 0 bases, in that order; junction bases with no gene match: 7. The CDR3 has 16 amino acids. Germline values: CDR1 LGHNA, CDR2 YNFKEQ. This chain's CDR3 is CASSGLASGSYNEQFF. The CDR3 DNA reads as TGTGCCAGCAGCGGACTGGCTAGCGGCTCCTACAATGAGCAGTTCTTC.

The rearrangement joins TRBV13 to TRBJ2-7, with 9 bases matching TRBD2. Trimming at V came to 3 bases and at J to 4 bases, leaving 10 bases not matched to a gene. This CDR3 spans 16 amino acids. The V gene's germline CDR1 is PRHDT and CDR2 FYEKMQ (reference sequence). The CDR3 sequence is CASSFSGRPRQYEQYF. Written as DNA, the CDR3 is TGTGCCAGCAGCTTCAGCGGGAGGCCCCGCCAATACGAGCAGTACTTC.

V gene TRBV18 combines with J gene TRBJ2-7, with D possibly being TRBD1 (5 bases). Germline V CDR1 and CDR2: KGHSH, LQKENI. CDR3 length equals 15 residues. V lost 5 bases, J lost 0 bases, and 14 bases lay in between. The chain's CDR3 is CASSTSQGSSYEQYF. For the CDR3, the DNA is TGTGCCAGCTCAACGTCTCAGGGTTCCTCCTACGAGCAGTACTTC.

The genes are TRBV6-6 and TRBJ2-1; 9 positions match TRBD2. Germline V gives CDR1 MNHNY, CDR2 SVGAGI (reference sequence). The CDR3 totals 15 residues. The J segment lost 9 bases and the V segment lost 3 bases, leaving 9 bases of the junction unmatched. DNA of the CDR3: TGTGCCAGCAGTTATGGAGCGGGGGGCCGCCTTGAGCAGTTCTTC. It yields the protein CASSYGAGGRLEQFF.

The V gene is TRBV10-3, the J gene TRBJ2-7; D might be TRBD1 or TRBD2, each matching 5 bases. The germline V gene encodes CDR1 ENHRY and CDR2 SYGVKD. This CDR3 comprises 14 residues. V shed 6 bases and J shed 2 bases, with 14 bases lying between them. The CDR3 region is CAIRTGTVAYEQYF. CDR3 nucleotides: TGTGCCATCAGAACCGGGACGGTGGCCTACGAGCAGTACTTC.

This clone was counted between two and nine times. V is TRBV6-2 or TRBV6-3 and J is TRBJ2-7; 7 nucleotides align to TRBD2. The CDR3 consists of 14 residues. V shed 0 bases, J shed 3 bases, and the junction held 2 bases outside the gene matches. CDR1 MNHEY and CDR2 SVGEGT come from the germline V gene. CDR3 nucleotide sequence: TGTGCCAGCAGTTACTCCGGGGGGAACTACGAGCAGTACTTC. Translated, it gives CASSYSGGNYEQYF.

V usage is TRBV18 and J usage is TRBJ1-5, with a weak D call TRBD1 (5 bases). The CDR3 is 15 residues long. The germline V gene has CDR1 KGHSH and CDR2 LQKENI. The V end was cut by 3 bases, the J end by 4 bases, with 13 bases between. In nucleotides, the CDR3 is TGTGCCAGCTCACCGCCGGGGACCACGAATCAGCCCCAGCATTTT. Its protein product is CASSPPGTTNQPQHF.

The chain links TRBV28 to TRBJ2-1, with 8 positions matching TRBD2. V shed 6 bases, J shed 3 bases, and the junction held 10 bases outside the gene matches. The CDR3 runs to 16 residues. CDR1 and CDR2 from the germline V gene are MDHEN and SYDVKM. The CDR3 is CASRTKSGSIYNEQFF. The CDR3 DNA reads TGTGCCAGCAGGACTAAGAGCGGGAGTATCTACAATGAGCAGTTCTTC.

The chain's CDR3 is CASSLGGLGSPLHF. Written as DNA, the CDR3 is TGTGCCAGCAGTTTGGGGGGGCTGGGTTCACCCCTCCACTTT. J is TRBJ1-6 and V is TRBV28; possibly TRBD1 for D (6 bases). Germline V lookup: CDR1 MDHEN, CDR2 SYDVKM. This CDR3 spans 14 amino acids. Trimming stripped 3 bases from V and 9 bases from J, with 12 bases between.

The rearrangement links TRBV28 to TRBJ1-2; D may be TRBD1 (6 bases). Trimming took off 8 bases at V and 2 bases at J, with 21 bases between the two ends. Germline V gene lookup returns CDR1 MDHEN and CDR2 SYDVKM. The CDR3 length is 16 residues. Here the CDR3 reads CASVGRGQRRNYGYTF. CDR3 DNA: TGTGCCAGCGTCGGTCGGGGGCAGAGGCGGAACTATGGCTACACCTTC.

The V and J genes are TRBV7-9 and TRBJ1-1; D is undetermined. Trimming stripped 1 base from V and 3 bases from J, with 12 bases between. Germline V lookup: CDR1 SEHNR, CDR2 FQNEAQ (reference sequence). The CDR3 covers 15 residues. The CDR3 region is CASSLGTGLDTEAFF. CDR3 DNA: TGTGCCAGCAGCTTAGGCACGGGCCTGGACACTGAAGCTTTCTTT. Full variable domain (missing parts from reference TRBV7-9 and TRBJ1-1): DTGVSQNPRHKITKRGQNVTFRCDPISEHNRLYWYRQTLGQGPEFLTYFQNEAQLEKSRLLSDRFSAERPKGSFSTLEIQRTEQGDSAMYLCASSLGTGLDTEAFFGQGTRLTVV.

This chain joins TRBV29-1 and TRBJ1-2; 7 positions agree with TRBD1. This CDR3 region has 13 residues. CDR1 is SQVTM and CDR2 is ANQGSEA in the germline V gene. V dropped 4 bases and J dropped 7; count of bases not matched to a gene: 9. CDR3 DNA: TGCAGCGTTGTCCCGCCAGGGGGGGGTGGCTACACCTTC. Residues: CSVVPPGGGGYTF.

The V call is TRBV19, the J call TRBJ1-4, with no clear D. Germline CDR1 reads LNHDA; CDR2 reads SQIVND (reference sequence). Trimming removed 1 base from V and 7 bases from J, with 10 bases in between. CDR3 size: 14 residues. Written as DNA, the CDR3 is TGTGCCAGTAGTATAGGAGGTCTACGTGAAAAACTGTTTTTT. It specifies CASSIGGLREKLFF. Full variable domain (remainder filled in from reference TRBV19 and TRBJ1-4): DGGITQSPKYLFRKEGQNVTLSCEQNLNHDAMYWYRQDPGQGLRLIYYSQIVNDFQKGDIAEGYSVSREKKESFPLTVTSAQKNPTAFYLCASSIGGLREKLFFGSGTQLSVL.

The CDR3 is CASSTGGNSPLHF. CDR3 sequence (DNA): TGTGCCAGCAGTACAGGGGGGAATTCACCCCTCCACTTT. This sequence joins TRBV7-3 and TRBJ1-6, with 8 bases fitting TRBD1. Per germline, CDR1 SGHTA and CDR2 FQGTGA. The CDR3 contains 13 residues. V was pared by 6 bases and J by 7 bases, with 2 bases of the junction left unmatched.

The genes are TRBV19 and TRBJ2-3, with TRBD1 matching over 9 bases. The CDR3 sequence is 15 residues long. Trimming cost V 5 bases and J 3 bases; bases outside gene matches: 6. The germline V gene has CDR1 LNHDA and CDR2 SQIVND (reference sequence). The CDR3 region is CASSPGQGATDTQYF. In nucleotides, the CDR3 is TGTGCCAGTAGTCCGGGACAGGGAGCGACAGATACGCAGTATTTT.

This clone came up once. The V gene is TRBV11-2, the J gene TRBJ2-1; 7 nucleotides line up with TRBD1. The V gene end was trimmed by 3 bases and the J gene end by 10 bases; junction bases not matched to a gene: 6. Germline V gene sequence: CDR1 SGHAT, CDR2 FQNNGV. CDR3 length: 13 residues. CDR3 DNA sequence: TGTGCCAGCAGCTTCCGACAGGGAACCGAGCAGTTCTTC. It specifies CASSFRQGTEQFF.

The J gene is TRBJ1-1, the V gene TRBV28, with D possibly matching TRBD1 (6 bases). CDR1 MDHEN and CDR2 SYDVKM come from the germline V gene. Trimming took off 3 bases at V and 0 bases at J, with 11 bases between the two ends. The CDR3 is 15 amino acids. CDR3 bases: TGTGCCAGCAGTTTTGGTAGGGGGATGAACACTGAAGCTTTCTTT. Translating gives CASSFGRGMNTEAFF.